Listed below are T cell receptor beta chains from one sample, sequenced in a study of long-term antiretroviral therapy in people with HIV. Method: immunoSEQ multiplex PCR; TCRdb's copy keeps in-frame clones and lacks some. The sample contains 12,000 or so clones, about four fifths of which appear only once. The sequencing here drew on unsorted PBMCs, taken just over 8 years after starting antiretroviral therapy. The receptors were gathered from a man aged 45 to 65 with HIV. Both conserved end residues are part of each CDR3. A D gene is named only where the DNA matches it firmly. Clone size, where shown, is once, few, many, or a class for clones that have expanded.

clone_size d_call v_call cdr3_aa
. TRBD2 TRBV6-1 CALGLASNEQFF
. TRBD2 TRBV9 CASSVGGTSSYEQYF
once . TRBV4-1 CASSRIGGAISDNYGYTF
few . TRBV4-2 CASSHSLASYEQYF
. TRBD2 TRBV29-1 CSVEDREMPAGELTDTQYF
. TRBD1 TRBV5-1 CASSPGTGSYEQYF
. . TRBV4-1 CASSQDIAGFRSNYGYTF
. . TRBV9 CASSLDSYNEQFF
. . TRBV7-8 CASSLLSEGAEAFF
. TRBD2 TRBV27 CASSLLAGGDNEQFF
few TRBD1 TRBV29-1 CSVGTGGNQPQHF
. . TRBV12-5 CASGGGTESYEQYF
. . TRBV5-6 CASSATGTYNEQFF